Listed below are T cell receptor beta chains from one sample, sequenced in a study of T-cell reconstitution after alpha-beta-depleted transplantation in children. TCRdb passed the PCR reads through MiXCR, listing each CDR3 protein once. Here the sample spans almost 400,000 distinct CDR3 sequences, roughly 22% being singletons. The specimen comprised PBMCs from the stem cell graft donor, sampled from the stem cell graft. These receptors originate from a human donor who donated a stem cell graft to a child with acute myeloid leukemia. CDR3s leave out the opening cysteine and the closing phenylalanine or tryptophan. Rows may omit the clone size; those that give it use once, few, many or a size class.

V	size	CDR3
TRBV27	NA	ASSLSSSTGELF
TRBV25-1	NA	ASSEKTAQETQY
TRBV20-1	many	SAGLTGTGELF
TRBV24-1	NA	ATSAGSSGANVLT
TRBV12-3/TRBV12-4	NA	ASSSSGTNYEQY
TRBV28	NA	ASSLSGQGNEQY
TRBV27	NA	ASSSITRDFYEQY
TRBV7-2	NA	ASSLDAELAAYEQY
TRBV28	NA	ASKISITNYGYT
TRBV12-3/TRBV12-4	NA	ASSRAGSSYNEQF
TRBV20-1	NA	SARPFPSGRGELF
TRBV4-3	NA	ASSQDRQTINNEQF
TRBV4-3	few	ASSRGLASNEQF
TRBV27	few	ASSRRLAHSYEQY
TRBV7-6	few	ASSLNPPDEQF
TRBV29-1	NA	SVVLGAQFGLVSSYNEQF
TRBV11-2	few	ASSFRDEQF
TRBV24-1	many	ATSLPSGGEQF
TRBV27	NA	ASSPLRRDRTYEQY
TRBV20-1	NA	SARGPLNTGELF
TRBV20-1	few	SANLRGRVGSYEQY
TRBV28	few	ASSPIRGLAGRYEQF
TRBV15	NA	ATSRPSGGSGEQF
TRBV20-1	many	SARTESYEQY
TRBV28	NA	ATSDRVNEKLF
TRBV5-1	NA	ASSLDGTGPLEQY